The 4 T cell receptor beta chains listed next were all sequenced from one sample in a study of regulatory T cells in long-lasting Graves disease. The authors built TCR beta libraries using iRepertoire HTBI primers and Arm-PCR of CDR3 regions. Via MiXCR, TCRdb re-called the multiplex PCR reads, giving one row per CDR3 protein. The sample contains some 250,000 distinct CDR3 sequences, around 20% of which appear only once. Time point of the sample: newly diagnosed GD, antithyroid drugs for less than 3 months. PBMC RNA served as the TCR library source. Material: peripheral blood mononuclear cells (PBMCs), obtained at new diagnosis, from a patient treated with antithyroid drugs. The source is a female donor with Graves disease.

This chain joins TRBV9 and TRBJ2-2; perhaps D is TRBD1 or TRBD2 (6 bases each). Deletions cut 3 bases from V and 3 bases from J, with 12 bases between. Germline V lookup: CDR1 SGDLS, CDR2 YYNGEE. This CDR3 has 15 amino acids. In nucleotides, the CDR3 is TGTGCCAGCAGCGGGAGGGGGGTTGACACCGGGGAGCTGTTTTTT. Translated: CASSGRGVDTGELFF. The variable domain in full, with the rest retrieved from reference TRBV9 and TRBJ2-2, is DSGVTQTPKHLITATGQRVTLRCSPRSGDLSVYWYQQSLDQGLQFLIQYYNGEERAKGNILERFSAQQFPDLHSELNLSSLELGDSALYFCASSGRGVDTGELFFGEGSRLTVL.

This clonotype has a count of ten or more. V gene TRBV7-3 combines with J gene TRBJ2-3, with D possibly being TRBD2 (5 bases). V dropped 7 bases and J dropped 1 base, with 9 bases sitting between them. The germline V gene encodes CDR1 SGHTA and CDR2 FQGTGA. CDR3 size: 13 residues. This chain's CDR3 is CASKGRGTDTQYF. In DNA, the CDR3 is TGTGCCAGCAAAGGGCGGGGCACAGATACGCAGTATTTT.

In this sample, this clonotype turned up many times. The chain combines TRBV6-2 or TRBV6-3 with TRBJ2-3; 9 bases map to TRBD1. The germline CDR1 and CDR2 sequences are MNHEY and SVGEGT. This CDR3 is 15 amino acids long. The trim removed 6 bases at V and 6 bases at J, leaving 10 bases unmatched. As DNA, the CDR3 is TGTGCCAGCAGCGACCCGGGACAGGGCCCCGATACGCAGTATTTT. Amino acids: CASSDPGQGPDTQYF.

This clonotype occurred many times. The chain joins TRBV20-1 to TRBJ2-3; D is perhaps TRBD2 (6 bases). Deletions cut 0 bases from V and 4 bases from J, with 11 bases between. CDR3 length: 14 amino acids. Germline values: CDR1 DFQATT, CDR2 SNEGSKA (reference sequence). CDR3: CSARDLGGADTQYF. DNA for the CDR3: TGCAGTGCTAGAGATCTCGGGGGTGCAGATACGCAGTATTTT.